This T cell receptor (beta chain) is from a study of blood T cells in healthy people across ages. This clonotype was counted once. Each sample provided at least 5 micrograms of extracted total RNA. For the second PCR, which ran for about 6 to 11 cycles, a sample-barcoded 5' primer and a J-beta primer mix were used. TCRdb fed the 5' RACE reads into MiXCR, producing one record per CDR3 protein. Among around 500,000 distinct CDR3 sequences listed, about 27% were seen once. The ends were cut back, 1 base at V and 3 bases at J, with 15 bases in the middle. This CDR3 comprises 17 residues. The same specimen was also included in a second study, on T cells of mothers and their children. That source notes: At about 1.5 ug per 15 ul, all of the extracted RNA went into cDNA synthesis. Persistent microchimeric T cell clones were sought, and none were detected.

The sequenced sample consisted of blood. This receptor was taken from a boy between 2 and 15 years old in good health. The rearrangement links TRBV12-3 or TRBV12-4 to TRBJ1-4; D not resolved. The CDR3 protein is CASSLGVNRRANEKLFF. The CDR3 nucleotides read TGTGCCAGCAGTTTAGGGGTTAATCGTAGGGCTAATGAAAAACTGTTTTTT.